The 21 T cell receptor beta chains below all came from one sample that was sequenced in a study of long-term antiretroviral therapy in people with HIV. Researchers report immunoSEQ v3.0 was run at survey level. TCRdb's table, derived via immunoSEQ multiplex PCR, lists solely in-frame clones and lacks some. The sample has approximately 20,000 clones, around 78% seen once. The sample consisted of unsorted PBMCs, taken 2.2 years after starting antiretroviral therapy. The receptors come from a man aged 45-60 years with HIV.

The V gene is TRBV16, the J gene TRBJ2-7, with D possibly matching TRBD1 (6 bases). The V gene's germline CDR1 is KGHSY and CDR2 FQNENV. Trimming stripped 0 bases from V and 5 bases from J, with 17 bases between. This CDR3 is 16 amino acids long. The CDR3 sequence: CASSQSWQGKMDEQYF. The CDR3 nucleotides read TGTGCCAGCAGCCAATCGTGGCAGGGGAAAATGGACGAGCAGTACTTC.

Only one count was recorded for this clone. The V gene is TRBV7-2, the J gene TRBJ1-4; maybe TRBD1 (6 bases). The CDR3 is 14 residues long. Trimming took 5 bases from V and 2 from J, leaving 9 bases between them. Looked up from germline, CDR1 is SGHTA and CDR2 is FQGNSA. The CDR3 loop is CASSPRGTNEKLFF. Here the CDR3 DNA reads TGTGCCAGCAGCCCGAGGGGGACTAATGAAAAACTGTTTTTT.

The rearrangement links TRBV6-5 to TRBJ2-7, with D possibly matching TRBD2 (6 bases). In germline, CDR1 is MNHEY, CDR2 SVGAGI. This CDR3 comprises 14 residues. Trimming removed 6 bases at V and 2 bases at J, with 14 bases between. The CDR3 coding sequence is TGTGCCAGCAGGGGGCGGGGAGTTGCCTACGAGCAGTACTTC. It specifies CASRGRGVAYEQYF.

This clone was counted between two and nine times. This chain connects TRBV4-1 to TRBJ1-6; TRBD1 is a possible D gene (5 bases). Between the trimmed V and J ends, which lost 2 bases and 2 bases, there was a span of 7 bases. In germline, CDR1 is MGHRA, CDR2 YSYEKL. This CDR3 is built from 15 residues. The CDR3, as DNA: TGCGCCAGCAGCCAATTAGGGGCCTATAATTCACCCCTCCACTTT. This sequence encodes CASSQLGAYNSPLHF.

The chain couples TRBV28 to TRBJ2-3; possible D gene TRBD1, 6 bases. Trimming took off 7 bases at V and 1 base at J, with 27 bases between the two ends. The CDR3 consists of 19 residues. Looked up from germline, CDR1 is MDHEN and CDR2 is SYDVKM. CDR3: CASTQYGAGALGGTDTQYF. In DNA, the CDR3 is TGTGCCAGCACCCAATACGGGGCAGGGGCACTCGGTGGCACAGATACGCAGTATTTT. The whole variable domain, remainder taken from reference TRBV28 and TRBJ2-3, is DVKVTQSSRYLVKRTGEKVFLECVQDMDHENMFWYRQDPGLGLRLIYFSYDVKMKEKGDIPEGYSVSREKKERFSLILESASTNQTSMYLCASTQYGAGALGGTDTQYFGPGTRLTVL.

This clone was detected only once. Written as DNA, the CDR3 is TGTGCCAGCTCACTAGCCGACAGGAGCACCAATGAGCAGTTCTTC. Translation gives CASSLADRSTNEQFF. The J gene is TRBJ2-1, the V gene TRBV18; D is perhaps TRBD1 (6 bases). CDR3 size: 15 residues. CDR1 is KGHSH and CDR2 is LQKENI in the germline V gene. Trimming left V 4 bases short and J 6 bases short, with 16 bases between.

In this sample, this clone turned up a few times. The J gene is TRBJ2-7, the V gene TRBV4-2; 13 nucleotides match TRBD2. After removal of 3 bases from V and 5 bases from J, the junction contained 7 bases not matched to a gene. Germline-derived CDR1 and CDR2 are LGHNA and YNFKEQ. This CDR3 is built from 16 residues. The CDR3 loop is CASSHEYGLAGDEQYF. Here the CDR3 DNA reads TGTGCCAGCAGCCATGAATATGGACTAGCGGGGGACGAGCAGTACTTC.

Details on this clone: One end of the junction varies from germline; a read error may be responsible. V gene TRBV19 combines with J gene TRBJ1-6; D unresolved. This CDR3 has 16 residues. Germline CDR1 LNHDA, CDR2 SQIVND (reference sequence). In DNA, the CDR3 is TGTGCCAGTAGTATACGACCACACTCCTATCATTCACCCCTCCACTTT. Translating gives CASSIRPHSYHSPLHF.

This clone was observed once. The CDR3 DNA reads as TGTGCCAGCAGCACCCATACGGGGGAGCAGTTCTTC. This translates into CASSTHTGEQFF. This chain connects TRBV9 to TRBJ2-1; D might be TRBD2 (5 bases). This CDR3 spans 12 amino acids. The germline V and J ends were trimmed by 4 bases and 10 bases, with 12 bases remaining between them. CDR1 SGDLS and CDR2 YYNGEE come from the germline V gene. Variable domain in full (rest from reference TRBV9 and TRBJ2-1): DSGVTQTPKHLITATGQRVTLRCSPRSGDLSVYWYQQSLDQGLQFLIQYYNGEERAKGNILERFSAQQFPDLHSELNLSSLELGDSALYFCASSTHTGEQFFGPGTRLTVL.

The rearrangement links TRBV9 to TRBJ1-2; D is unclear. The CDR3 is made up of 13 amino acids. V lost 4 bases and J lost 4, with 11 bases in between. Germline CDR1 is SGDLS and CDR2 is YYNGEE. CDR3 residues: CASSQTHPYGYTF. The CDR3 DNA reads TGTGCCAGCAGCCAGACACATCCCTATGGCTACACCTTC.

This clone was seen a few times. The V and J genes are TRBV6-5 and TRBJ1-5; maybe TRBD1 (5 bases). The CDR3 totals 15 residues. The ends were cut back, 0 bases at V and 3 bases at J, with 9 bases in the middle. Germline V gives CDR1 MNHEY, CDR2 SVGAGI. Here the CDR3 reads CASSYSHRSNQPQHF. CDR3 nucleotides: TGTGCCAGCAGTTACTCGCACAGGTCCAATCAGCCCCAGCATTTT.

This clone is medium-sized by share. The chain couples TRBV19 to TRBJ1-5, with a possible D match to TRBD1 (6 bases). The V end was cut by 5 bases, the J end by 5 bases, with 16 bases between. CDR3 length equals 15 residues. From germline, CDR1 is LNHDA and CDR2 SQIVND (reference sequence). CDR3 nucleotides: TGTGCCAGTAGTGCCCGAGAGGGGGGGCATCAGCCCCAGCATTTT. It specifies CASSAREGGHQPQHF.

This clone was found a few times. The rearrangement uses TRBV7-8 and TRBJ1-5; a possible D gene is TRBD1 (5 bases). The CDR3 extends over 16 amino acids. Germline assignment: CDR1 SGHVS and CDR2 FQNEAQ. Trimming stripped 1 base from V and 6 bases from J, with 16 bases between. CDR3 in amino acids: CASSLGRGQGIQPQHF. CDR3 nucleotides: TGTGCCAGCAGCTTAGGACGAGGGCAGGGTATTCAGCCCCAGCATTTT.

The CDR3 DNA is TGTGCCAGCAGTCGTCCTAGACTAGCGGGGGGGACAGATACGCAGTATTTT. Amino acids: CASSRPRLAGGTDTQYF. The chain links TRBV28 to TRBJ2-3; 14 nucleotides match TRBD2. Unmatched junction bases numbered 7, after V lost 5 bases and J lost 3 bases. The germline V gene has CDR1 MDHEN and CDR2 SYDVKM. This CDR3 is 17 amino acids long.

The chain carries TRBV10-3 and TRBJ2-7; 8 bases match TRBD1. This CDR3 region has 15 residues. Losses at the gene ends were 2 bases for V and 2 bases for J; bases not matched to a gene: 5. Germline V lookup: CDR1 ENHRY, CDR2 SYGVKD. The CDR3, as DNA: TGTGCCATCAGTGAGCACCCAGGGGGCACCTACGAGCAGTACTTC. Translation: CAISEHPGGTYEQYF.

The chain joins TRBV27 to TRBJ2-5; the match to TRBD2 covers 9 bases. Trimming cost V 6 bases and J 9 bases; bases outside gene matches: 11. The CDR3 runs to 14 residues. CDR1 MNHEY and CDR2 SMNVEV come from the germline V gene (reference sequence). The CDR3 bases are TGTGCCAGCAGCCCCGTGTCTAGCGGGAAGCCCCAGTACTTC. It specifies CASSPVSSGKPQYF.

In its sample, this clone was seen once. This CDR3 is CASSEGLAASYNEQFF. The CDR3 bases are TGTGCCAGCAGTGAAGGACTAGCGGCCTCCTACAATGAGCAGTTCTTC. The chain uses TRBV2 and TRBJ2-1, with 9 bases lining up with TRBD2. The CDR3 consists of 16 residues. Losses at the gene ends were 1 base for V and 0 bases for J; bases not matched to a gene: 1. Looked up from germline, CDR1 is SNHLY and CDR2 is FYNNEI.

The genes are TRBV19 and TRBJ1-2; D not certain. The V and J ends lost 3 bases and 8 bases respectively, with 16 bases between them. Germline-derived CDR1 and CDR2 are LNHDA and SQIVND (reference sequence). This CDR3 has 14 amino acids. For the CDR3, the DNA is TGTGCCAGTAGTATCGCAGACCTCGGCAGGGGCTACACCTTC. It codes for CASSIADLGRGYTF.

Written as DNA, the CDR3 is TGTGCCATCAGTGAGTGGGTAGCCCGGACCCGGAATGAGCAGTTCTTC. This translates into CAISEWVARTRNEQFF. The chain joins TRBV10-3 to TRBJ2-1; D ambiguous. Trimming shortened V by 1 base and J by 7 bases, and 17 bases separated the two germline ends. The CDR3 extends over 16 amino acids. CDR1 is ENHRY, CDR2 SYGVKD, per germline.

V usage is TRBV19 and J usage is TRBJ2-7; D possibly corresponds to TRBD1 (5 bases). CDR1 LNHDA and CDR2 SQIVND come from the germline V gene (reference sequence). The CDR3 covers 13 residues. Trimming pared 2 bases from V and 7 bases from J, leaving 12 bases between. DNA of the CDR3: TGTGCCAGTAGTATAACCCAGGGTGCAGAGCAGTACTTC. This translates into CASSITQGAEQYF.

The chain combines TRBV5-1 with TRBJ2-5; D possibly corresponds to TRBD2 (7 bases). Trimming left V 4 bases short and J 5 bases short, with 15 bases between. The germline gives CDR1 SGHRS, CDR2 YFSETQ. CDR3 length equals 14 residues. The CDR3 here is CASSPEGGDETQYF. In nucleotides, the CDR3 is TGCGCCAGCAGCCCAGAGGGGGGGGATGAGACCCAGTACTTC.